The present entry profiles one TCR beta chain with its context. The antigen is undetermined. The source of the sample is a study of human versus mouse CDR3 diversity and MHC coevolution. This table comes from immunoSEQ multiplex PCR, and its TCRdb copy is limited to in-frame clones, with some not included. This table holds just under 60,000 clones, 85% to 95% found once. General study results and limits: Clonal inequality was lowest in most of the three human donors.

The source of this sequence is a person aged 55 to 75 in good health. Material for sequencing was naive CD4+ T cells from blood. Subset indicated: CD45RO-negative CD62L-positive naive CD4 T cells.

The CDR3 here is CASSSRFDTYEQYF. The DNA for the CDR3 is TGTGCCAGTAGTAGCAGATTTGATACCTACGAGCAGTACTTC. The chain has TRBV19 and TRBJ2-7, with no clear D. Trimming took 4 bases from V and 2 from J, leaving 12 bases between them. In germline, CDR1 is LNHDA, CDR2 SQIVND (reference sequence). This CDR3 has 14 residues.